This T cell receptor beta chain was sequenced for a study of T cells in Graves' hyperthyroidism and ophthalmopathy. By share, this clonotype ranks as medium-sized (0.01 to 0.1%). Fresh peripheral blood, approximately 9.6 ml, yielded the PBMCs. The CDR3 extends over 13 amino acids. CDR1 and CDR2 (germline): LNHDA, SQIVND (reference sequence). V was clipped by 3 bases and J by 8 bases, with 11 bases between them. Researchers amplified the TCR beta CDR3 regions from RNA transcripts. The HTBI set primed first-round TCR CDR3 RT-PCR. TCRdb re-called the multiplex PCR reads through MiXCR, storing one row per CDR3 protein. The sample has around 25,000 distinct CDR3 sequences, approximately 49% seen once; the top ten hold approximately 25%.

The sequence came from a woman aged 40 to 50 with Graves' hyperthyroidism that later progressed to Graves' ophthalmopathy. Sample: blood. V gene TRBV19 combines with J gene TRBJ1-3; D is ambiguous. The CDR3 DNA reads as TGTGCCAGTAGTATGGGCAGAGAGGACACCATATATTTT. Protein product: CASSMGREDTIYF.